This T cell receptor beta chain was identified in a study of CD8 T cells in Susac syndrome. This clonotype appeared a single time. RNA was extracted with the RNeasy kit, and a quantity of roughly 0.45 to 1 ug was reverse transcribed using random hexamers. TCRdb re-derived calls from the immunoSEQ multiplex PCR reads in MiXCR, one entry per CDR3 protein. In the table there are about 400,000 distinct CDR3 sequences, 85% to 90% of which are singletons. The clonotype was recovered from a human donor with multiple sclerosis. Sequenced input: CD8+ T cells from PBMCs.

The CDR3 DNA reads as TGCGCCAGCAGCCAAGATTGGCCCGGGGAGCTGTTTTTT. It codes for CASSQDWPGELFF. This chain joins TRBV4-1 and TRBJ2-2; D remains unclear. Germline V lookup: CDR1 MGHRA, CDR2 YSYEKL. The length of the CDR3 is 13 residues. The V end lost 0 bases, the J end lost 6 bases, and 5 bases lay between the germline ends.